This T cell receptor beta chain was documented in a study of blood T cells in healthy people across ages. Turning to the study itself: There was about one barcoded beta molecule captured by template switching per two T cells. Findings of the study overall: Comparison with aged donors showed that long-lived donors had more naive CD4+ cells and higher diversity. Per million T cells, the diversity of TCR beta decreased roughly linearly as age advanced. Because donor CMV status was unknown, expanded clonotype changes were possibly confounded.

This clonotype was counted only a few times. Its antigen is unidentified. The use of a sample-barcoded 5' primer and a J-beta primer mix characterized a second PCR of roughly 7 to 12 cycles. Each CDR3 protein is one row after TCRdb ran MiXCR on the 5' RACE reads. The sample includes 800,000 to 1,000,000 distinct CDR3 sequences, about 48% of them seen just once. The CDR3 consists of 14 residues. Trimming removed 7 bases at V and 6 bases at J, with 16 bases between. The germline V gene encodes CDR1 ENHRY and CDR2 SYGVKD. The chain recombines TRBV10-3 with TRBJ1-5; no clear D gene. Sequencing was performed on blood. The TCR originated in a man aged 30-40 years in good health. Written as DNA, the CDR3 is TGTGCCATCAATTCCGACGGAGGTCGTCAGCCCCAGCATTTT. Amino acid sequence: CAINSDGGRQPQHF.